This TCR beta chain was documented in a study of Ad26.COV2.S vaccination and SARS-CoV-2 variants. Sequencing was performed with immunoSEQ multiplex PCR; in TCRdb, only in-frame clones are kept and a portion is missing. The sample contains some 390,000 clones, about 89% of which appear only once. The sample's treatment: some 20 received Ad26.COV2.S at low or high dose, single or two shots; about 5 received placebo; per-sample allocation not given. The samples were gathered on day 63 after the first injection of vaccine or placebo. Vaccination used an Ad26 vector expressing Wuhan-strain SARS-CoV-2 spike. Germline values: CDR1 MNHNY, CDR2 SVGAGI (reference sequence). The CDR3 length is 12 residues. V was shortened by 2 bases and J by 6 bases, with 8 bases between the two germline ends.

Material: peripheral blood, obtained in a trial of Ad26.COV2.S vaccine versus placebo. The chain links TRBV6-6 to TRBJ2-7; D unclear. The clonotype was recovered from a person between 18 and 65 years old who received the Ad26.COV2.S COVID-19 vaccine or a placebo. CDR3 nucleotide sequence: TGTGCCAGCAGTTACCGCTATGGCGAGCAGTACTTC. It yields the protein CASSYRYGEQYF.